Presented here are 2 T cell receptor beta chains from one specimen sequenced in a study of blood T cell repertoires in COVID-19. Only in-frame clones appear in the TCRdb table, and some are missing; sequencing was by immunoSEQ multiplex PCR. The sample has 150,000 or so clones, approximately 90% seen once. The sample taken for sequencing was peripheral blood. These receptors all come from a man between 18 and 29 years old with COVID-19, enrolled during active disease.

The genes are TRBV27 and TRBJ2-3; D possibly corresponds to TRBD1 (6 bases). The V and J ends lost 6 bases and 5 bases respectively, with 21 bases between them. Germline V CDR1 and CDR2: MNHEY, SMNVEV (reference sequence). This CDR3 has 16 residues. The CDR3: CASRVNRDTLRDTQYF. CDR3 nucleotides: TGTGCCAGCAGGGTAAACCGGGACACCCTAAGAGATACGCAGTATTTT.

The chain combines TRBV6-5 with TRBJ2-2; D is ambiguous. Trimming pared 8 bases from V and 4 bases from J, leaving 5 bases between. Germline assignment: CDR1 MNHEY and CDR2 SVGAGI. The CDR3 has 11 amino acids. The CDR3 reads CASRRTGELFF. CDR3 DNA sequence: TGTGCCAGCCGTCGCACCGGGGAGCTGTTTTTT.